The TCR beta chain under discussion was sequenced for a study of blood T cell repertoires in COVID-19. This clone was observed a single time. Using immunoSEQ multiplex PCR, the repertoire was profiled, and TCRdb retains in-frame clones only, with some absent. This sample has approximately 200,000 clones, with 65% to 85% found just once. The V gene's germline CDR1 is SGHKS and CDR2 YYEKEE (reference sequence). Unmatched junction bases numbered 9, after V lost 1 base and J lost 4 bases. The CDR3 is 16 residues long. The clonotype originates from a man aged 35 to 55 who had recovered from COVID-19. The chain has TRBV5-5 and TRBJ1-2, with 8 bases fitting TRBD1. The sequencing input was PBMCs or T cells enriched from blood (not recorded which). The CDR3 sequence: CASSLRGDRGGYGYTF. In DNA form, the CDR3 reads TGTGCCAGCAGCTTGAGGGGCGACAGGGGAGGCTATGGCTACACCTTC.